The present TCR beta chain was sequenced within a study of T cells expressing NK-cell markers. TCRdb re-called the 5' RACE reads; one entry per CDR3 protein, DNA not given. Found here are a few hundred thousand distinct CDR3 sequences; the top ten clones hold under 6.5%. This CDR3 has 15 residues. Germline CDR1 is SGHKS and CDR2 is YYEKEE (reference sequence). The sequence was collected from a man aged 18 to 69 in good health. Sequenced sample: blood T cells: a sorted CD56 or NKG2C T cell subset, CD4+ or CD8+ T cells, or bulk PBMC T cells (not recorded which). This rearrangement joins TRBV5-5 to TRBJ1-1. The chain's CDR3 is CASSSILGLNTEAFF.